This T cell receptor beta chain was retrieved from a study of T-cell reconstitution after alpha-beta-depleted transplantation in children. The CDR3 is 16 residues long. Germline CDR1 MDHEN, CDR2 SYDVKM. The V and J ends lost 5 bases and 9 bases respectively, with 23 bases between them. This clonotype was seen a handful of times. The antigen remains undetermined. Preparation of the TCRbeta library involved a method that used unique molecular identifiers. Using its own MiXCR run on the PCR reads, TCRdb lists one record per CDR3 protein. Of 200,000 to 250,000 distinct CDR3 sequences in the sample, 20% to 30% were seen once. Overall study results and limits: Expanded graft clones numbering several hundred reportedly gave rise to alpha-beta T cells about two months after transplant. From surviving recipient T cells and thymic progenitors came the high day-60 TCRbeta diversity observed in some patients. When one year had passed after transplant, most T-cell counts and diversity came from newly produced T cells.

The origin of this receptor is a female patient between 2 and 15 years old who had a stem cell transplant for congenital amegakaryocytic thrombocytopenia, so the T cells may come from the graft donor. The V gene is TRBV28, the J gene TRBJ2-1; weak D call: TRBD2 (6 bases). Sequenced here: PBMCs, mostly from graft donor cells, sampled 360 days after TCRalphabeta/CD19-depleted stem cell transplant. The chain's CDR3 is CASSPPGLPSEGEQFF. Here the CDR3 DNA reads TGTGCCAGCAGTCCTCCTGGACTACCATCGGAGGGTGAGCAGTTCTTC.